One sample yielded the 17 T cell receptor beta chains listed below, sequenced in a study of blood T cell repertoires in COVID-19. Clones were sequenced by immunoSEQ multiplex PCR, and TCRdb holds only the in-frame ones, with some missing. The sample consists of about 200,000 clones, about 90% of them appearing once. Sequencing used PBMCs or T cells enriched from blood (not recorded which). The receptor set was obtained from a young man who had recovered from COVID-19.

The CDR3 sequence is CASSQDGSGNAYEQYF. CDR3 DNA: TGTGCCAGCAGCCAAGATGGTTCGGGGAATGCCTACGAGCAGTACTTC. The chain links TRBV4-2 to TRBJ2-7, with D maybe TRBD2 (5 bases). V shed 0 bases and J shed 2 bases, with 14 bases lying between them. CDR1 and CDR2 from the germline V gene are LGHNA and YNFKEQ. CDR3 size: 16 residues.

The gene calls are TRBV10-2 and TRBJ1-2; tentatively, D is TRBD1 (5 bases). Trimming pared 10 bases from V and 4 bases from J, leaving 13 bases between. CDR3 size: 12 residues. Per the germline V gene, CDR1 is WSHSY and CDR2 is SAAADI. CDR3 protein: CATGGGSYGYTF. CDR3 sequence (DNA): TGCGCCACTGGGGGGGGGAGCTATGGCTACACCTTC.

The chain employs TRBV4-2 and TRBJ2-1; 7 bases agree with TRBD2. The CDR3 is 15 residues long. J gave up 1 base and V 0 bases, and 0 bases lay outside the gene matches. CDR1 is LGHNA, CDR2 YNFKEQ, per germline. The CDR3 nucleotides are TGTGCCAGCAGCCAAGAGGGGGGGTCCTACAATGAGCAGTTCTTC. Protein: CASSQEGGSYNEQFF.

The rearrangement joins TRBV7-9 to TRBJ2-1, with a tentative D call TRBD2 (5 bases). CDR3 size: 15 residues. Per the germline V gene, CDR1 is SEHNR and CDR2 is FQNEAQ (reference sequence). V dropped 2 bases and J dropped 7 bases, with 15 bases sitting between them. The CDR3 coding sequence is TGTGCCAGCAGCTTATTCGGGAATGAACGGAATGAGCAGTTCTTC. The encoded protein is CASSLFGNERNEQFF.

The chain combines TRBV5-4 with TRBJ2-2; D may be TRBD2 (5 bases). The ends were cut back, 0 bases at V and 4 bases at J, with 7 bases in the middle. This CDR3 spans 14 amino acids. Germline-derived CDR1 and CDR2 are SGHNT and YYREEE (reference sequence). CDR3 in DNA: TGTGCCAGCAGCTTGGGAGGGCTCACCGGGGAGCTGTTTTTT. It encodes CASSLGGLTGELFF.

The chain uses TRBV29-1 and TRBJ1-1; D might be TRBD1 (5 bases). This CDR3 spans 13 amino acids. The V end lost 7 bases, the J end lost 0 bases, and 12 bases lay between the germline ends. Germline V gene lookup returns CDR1 SQVTM and CDR2 ANQGSEA. The CDR3 loop reads CSDFREVNTEAFF. For the CDR3, the DNA is TGCAGCGACTTCAGGGAGGTGAACACTGAAGCTTTCTTT.

This sequence joins TRBV6-5 and TRBJ2-2; the match to TRBD1 covers 8 bases. The CDR3 totals 15 residues. V lost 1 base to trimming and J lost 5 bases; unmatched junction nucleotides: 3. The germline V gene encodes CDR1 MNHEY and CDR2 SVGAGI. The CDR3 sequence: CASSYWDRSTGELFF. The CDR3 DNA reads TGTGCCAGCAGTTACTGGGACAGGAGTACCGGGGAGCTGTTTTTT.

This clone was seen once. CDR3 loop: CASSLGQGYNSPLHF. The CDR3 DNA is TGTGCCAGCAGCTTAGGACAGGGTTATAATTCACCCCTCCACTTT. The chain carries TRBV7-9 and TRBJ1-6, with 7 bases aligning to TRBD1. V was clipped by 1 base and J by 4 bases; unmatched bases: 1. Germline CDR1 SEHNR, CDR2 FQNEAQ (reference sequence). The CDR3 is 15 residues long.

CDR3 protein: CASRGWRGLSYEQYF. The DNA of the CDR3 is TGTGCCAGCAGGGGGTGGCGGGGGCTTTCCTACGAGCAGTACTTC. The chain links TRBV27 to TRBJ2-7; a weak D match, TRBD2 (7 bases). CDR1 MNHEY and CDR2 SMNVEV come from the germline V gene (reference sequence). With 6 bases removed from V and 1 base from J, the gap between germline ends came to 16 bases. This CDR3 is built from 15 residues.

The CDR3 sequence is CASSYAGRNYGYTF. CDR3 DNA sequence: TGTGCCAGCAGTTACGCTGGGAGGAACTATGGCTACACCTTC. The J gene is TRBJ1-2, the V gene TRBV6-5; D unresolved. The CDR3 covers 14 residues. CDR1 and CDR2 from the germline V gene are MNHEY and SVGAGI. The V and J ends lost 2 bases and 2 bases respectively, with 9 bases between them.

The rearrangement links TRBV20-1 to TRBJ2-5; 10 bases line up with TRBD1. J lost 4 bases, V lost 3 bases, and 8 bases had no gene match. The CDR3 is made up of 15 amino acids. The germline V gene has CDR1 DFQATT and CDR2 SNEGSKA (reference sequence). The CDR3 coding sequence is TGCAGTGCTAGTCGTTTAGGGACAGGGGTAGAGACCCAGTACTTC. Translated, it gives CSASRLGTGVETQYF.

J is TRBJ1-2 and V is TRBV2; 12 positions match TRBD1. V dropped 6 bases and J dropped 4; count of bases not matched to a gene: 9. The germline V gene encodes CDR1 SNHLY and CDR2 FYNNEI. The CDR3 consists of 16 residues. CDR3 in DNA: TGTGCCAGCAGGCGGCCGGGACAGGGGGCGTCCTATGGCTACACCTTC. This translates into CASRRPGQGASYGYTF.

The rearrangement links TRBV4-3 to TRBJ2-2; 9 bases map to TRBD2. Per the germline V gene, CDR1 is LGHNA and CDR2 is YSLEER. The CDR3 consists of 18 residues. J lost 0 bases, V lost 0 bases, and 5 bases had no gene match. The CDR3 sequence is CASSQDMAGGTNTGELFF. The DNA of the CDR3 is TGCGCCAGCAGCCAAGATATGGCGGGGGGGACGAACACCGGGGAGCTGTTTTTT.

This rearrangement joins TRBV12-3 or TRBV12-4 to TRBJ1-2; D might be TRBD1 (5 bases). The CDR3 is 13 residues long. The V end was cut by 6 bases, the J end by 4 bases, with 12 bases between. The CDR3 is CASSPTDTYGYTF. Here the CDR3 DNA reads TGTGCCAGCAGCCCAACGGACACCTATGGCTACACCTTC.

CDR3 residues: CASSSSREAPYNEQFF. CDR3 bases: TGTGCCAGCAGCTCTAGTAGGGAGGCTCCCTACAATGAGCAGTTCTTC. The J gene is TRBJ2-1, the V gene TRBV11-3; perhaps TRBD2 as D (6 bases). The CDR3 totals 16 residues. Germline V gene lookup returns CDR1 SGHNT and CDR2 YENEEA. Trimming removed 4 bases at V and 2 bases at J, with 15 bases between.

The chain couples TRBV6-5 to TRBJ2-2, with a tentative D call TRBD1 (5 bases). The V gene's germline CDR1 is MNHEY and CDR2 SVGAGI. CDR3 length: 15 residues. The V end was cut by 4 bases, the J end by 7 bases, with 16 bases between. The CDR3 reads CASSSQAGSGGELFF. For the CDR3, the DNA is TGTGCCAGCAGTTCCCAGGCAGGGTCAGGCGGGGAGCTGTTTTTT.

This chain uses TRBV19 with TRBJ2-6; D is undetermined. V dropped 4 bases and J dropped 5 bases, with 6 bases sitting between them. CDR1 LNHDA and CDR2 SQIVND come from the germline V gene (reference sequence). There are 13 residues in the CDR3. CDR3 nucleotide sequence: TGTGCCAGTAGTACCTTCCGGGCCAACGTCCTGACTTTC. Encoded protein: CASSTFRANVLTF. Full variable domain (remainder filled in from reference TRBV19 and TRBJ2-6): DGGITQSPKYLFRKEGQNVTLSCEQNLNHDAMYWYRQDPGQGLRLIYYSQIVNDFQKGDIAEGYSVSREKKESFPLTVTSAQKNPTAFYLCASSTFRANVLTFGAGSRLTVL.